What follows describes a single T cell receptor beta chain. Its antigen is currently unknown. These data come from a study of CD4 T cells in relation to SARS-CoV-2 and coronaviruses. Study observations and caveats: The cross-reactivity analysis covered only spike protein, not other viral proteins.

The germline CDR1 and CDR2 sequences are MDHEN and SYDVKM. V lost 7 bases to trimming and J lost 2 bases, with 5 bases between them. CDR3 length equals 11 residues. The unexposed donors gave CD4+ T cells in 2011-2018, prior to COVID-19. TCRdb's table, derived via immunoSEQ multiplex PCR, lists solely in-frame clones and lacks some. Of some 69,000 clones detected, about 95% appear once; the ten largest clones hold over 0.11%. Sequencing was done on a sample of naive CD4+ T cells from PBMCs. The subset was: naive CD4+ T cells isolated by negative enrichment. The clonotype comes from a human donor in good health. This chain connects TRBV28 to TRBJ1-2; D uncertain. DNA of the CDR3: TGTGCCAGCACCAAGAACTATGGCTACACCTTC. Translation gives CASTKNYGYTF.